This T cell receptor beta chain was profiled in a study of T cell repertoires in cytomegalovirus infection. Study at large: CMV epitopes in the study were HLA-C-restricted (recently identified) and HLA-B-restricted (well studied). Public TCR beta signature analysis indicated the presence of both CMV infection and matching HLA type. Study-wide results and limits: HLA-C-restricted CMV-specific TCR beta clonotypes prevailed in the ex vivo response. Public TCR beta family frequency separated CMV-and-HLA carriers, including in an independent cohort.

Regarding this clonotype: Its cognate antigen is unknown.

The CDR3 loop spans 15 amino acids. Germline trimming cut 3 bases from V and 2 bases from J; bases unmatched to any gene: 7. Germline values: CDR1 LNHDA, CDR2 SQIVND (reference sequence). MiXCR, run by TCRdb on the reads, gives a single entry per CDR3 protein. The repertoire holds some 270,000 distinct CDR3 sequences, with 22% as singletons. The sequence was collected from a human donor in good health (CMV status not recorded). Some clones in this sample may be carry-over from other donors' samples. V is TRBV19 and J is TRBJ2-7, with 7 positions matching TRBD2. Source: cultured PBMCs, taken from culture after CMV antigen stimulation. This CDR3 is CASSMGHGLAYEQYF. As DNA, the CDR3 is TGTGCCAGTAGTATGGGCCACGGACTAGCCTACGAGCAGTACTTC.